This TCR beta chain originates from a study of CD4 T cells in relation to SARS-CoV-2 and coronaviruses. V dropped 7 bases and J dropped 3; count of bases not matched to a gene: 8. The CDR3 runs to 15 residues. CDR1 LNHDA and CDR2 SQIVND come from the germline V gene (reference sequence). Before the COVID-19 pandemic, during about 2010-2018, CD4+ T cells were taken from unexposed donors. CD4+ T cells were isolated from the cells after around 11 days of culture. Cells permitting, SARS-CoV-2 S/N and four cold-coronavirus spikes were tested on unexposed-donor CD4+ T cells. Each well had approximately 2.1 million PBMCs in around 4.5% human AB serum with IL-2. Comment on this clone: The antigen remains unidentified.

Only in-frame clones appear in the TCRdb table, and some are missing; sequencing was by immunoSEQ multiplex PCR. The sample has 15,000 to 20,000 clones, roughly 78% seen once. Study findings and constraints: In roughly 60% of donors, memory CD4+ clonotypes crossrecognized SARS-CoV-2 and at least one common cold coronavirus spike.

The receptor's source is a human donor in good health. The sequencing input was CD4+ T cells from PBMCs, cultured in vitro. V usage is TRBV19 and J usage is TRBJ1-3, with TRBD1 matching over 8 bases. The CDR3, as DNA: TGTGCCAGTATTCACGCAGGGGGCTTTGGAAACACCATATATTTT. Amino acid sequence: CASIHAGGFGNTIYF.